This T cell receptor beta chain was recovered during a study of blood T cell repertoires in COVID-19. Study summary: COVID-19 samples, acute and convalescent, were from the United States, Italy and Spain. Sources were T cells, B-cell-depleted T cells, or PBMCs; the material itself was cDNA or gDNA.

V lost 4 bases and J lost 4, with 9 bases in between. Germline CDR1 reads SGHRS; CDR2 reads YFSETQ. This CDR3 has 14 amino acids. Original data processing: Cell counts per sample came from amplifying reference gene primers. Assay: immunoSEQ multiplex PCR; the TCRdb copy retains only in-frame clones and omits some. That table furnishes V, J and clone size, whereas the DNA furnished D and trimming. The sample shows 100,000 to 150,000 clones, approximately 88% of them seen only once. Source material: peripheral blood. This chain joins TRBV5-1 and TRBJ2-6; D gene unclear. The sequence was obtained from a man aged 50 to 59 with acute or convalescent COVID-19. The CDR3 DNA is TGCGCCAGCAGCCCACAGACGGGGGCCAACGTCCTGACTTTC. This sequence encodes CASSPQTGANVLTF.